This TCR beta chain is drawn from a study of CD8+ T cells in alopecia areata. Study details: Treated patients were given 5 to 10 mg oral tofacitinib twice daily.

Details on this clone: The antigen remains unidentified.

Following RNA extraction, reverse transcription yielded cDNA that acted as the sequencing template. Sequencing was performed with immunoSEQ multiplex PCR; in TCRdb, only in-frame clones are kept and a portion is missing. Among more than 110,000 clones listed, roughly 62% were seen once. The V and J ends lost 5 bases and 8 bases respectively, with 7 bases between them. Germline-derived CDR1 and CDR2 are DFQATT and SNEGSKA (reference sequence). This CDR3 comprises 10 residues. Findings and caveats of the study: Scalp sample data also include resident alphabeta T cells from normal skin.

The material sequenced was CD4+ T cells sorted from blood, taken at week 0. The chain couples TRBV20-1 to TRBJ1-5; no definite D call. The clonotype was recovered from a human donor with alopecia areata. CDR3 in amino acids: CSAPGEPQHF. The CDR3 DNA sequence: TGCAGTGCTCCTGGGGAGCCCCAGCATTTT.